One T cell receptor beta chain is described in this entry. Recovery among Cohort 3 donors was established by two negative PCRs, clearance, or symptom resolution. V lost 2 bases and J 7 bases, leaving 8 bases between the germline ends. The CDR3 covers 12 residues. The data originate from a study of blood T cell repertoires in COVID-19. In the study overall: The cDNA or gDNA used as material had been derived from T cells, B-cell-depleted T cells, or PBMCs.

Per the study methods: Researchers report that nucleated cell counts were estimated from reference gene primer amplification. Some clones are missing from TCRdb's copy, which holds only in-frame ones; the method was immunoSEQ multiplex PCR. V and J calls and clone size are given by that table; D and trimming were obtained from the DNA. This sample has fewer than 400,000 clones, with under 90% found just once. Sequencing was done on a sample of PBMCs or T cells enriched from blood (not recorded which). J is TRBJ1-1 and V is TRBV12-3 or TRBV12-4; maybe TRBD1 (6 bases). The clonotype originates from a man in his 60s who had recovered from COVID-19. CDR3 in DNA: TGTGCCAGCAGTTTACAGGGGTATGAAGCTTTCTTT. As protein: CASSLQGYEAFF.